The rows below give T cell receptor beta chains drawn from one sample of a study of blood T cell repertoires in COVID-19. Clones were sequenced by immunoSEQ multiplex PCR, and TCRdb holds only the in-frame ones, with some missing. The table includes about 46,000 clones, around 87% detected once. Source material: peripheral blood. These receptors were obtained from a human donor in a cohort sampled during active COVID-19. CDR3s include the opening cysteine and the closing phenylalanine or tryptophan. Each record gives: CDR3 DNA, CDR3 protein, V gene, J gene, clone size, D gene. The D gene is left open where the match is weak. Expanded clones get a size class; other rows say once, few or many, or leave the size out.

DNA: TGTGCCAGCAGCCAAGAAGGGACTAGCACCTACGAGCAGTACTTC
CDR3: CASSQEGTSTYEQYF
V: TRBV4-2
J: TRBJ2-7
size: NA
D: TRBD2

DNA: TGTGCCAGCAGCGTAGACGGAGGGGGCACAGATACGCAGTATTTT
CDR3: CASSVDGGGTDTQYF
V: TRBV9
J: TRBJ2-3
size: few
D: NA

DNA: TGTGCCGGGACCCTAGCGGGAGTCACCACCGGGGAGCTGTTTTTT
CDR3: CAGTLAGVTTGELFF
V: TRBV5-4
J: TRBJ2-2
size: once
D: TRBD2

DNA: TGCAGTGCTATAACAGGGGATGGCTACACCTTC
CDR3: CSAITGDGYTF
V: TRBV20-1
J: TRBJ1-2
size: NA
D: TRBD1

DNA: TGTGCCAGCAGCTTGGCGTTTAGGGCAGGGGGCGGGAACACTGAAGCTTTCTTT
CDR3: CASSLAFRAGGGNTEAFF
V: TRBV5-4
J: TRBJ1-1
size: NA
D: TRBD1

DNA: TGTGCCAGCAGTGCTCCGCGACAGGGAGGTGTGAATGAGCAGTTCTTC
CDR3: CASSAPRQGGVNEQFF
V: TRBV25-1
J: TRBJ2-1
size: NA
D: NA

DNA: TGTGCCAGCAGGCCGGGGACTGGAAACACCATATATTTT
CDR3: CASRPGTGNTIYF
V: TRBV18
J: TRBJ1-3
size: NA
D: NA

DNA: TGTGCCAGCAGCCAAGCGGAGGGACTTCTTTGGTATGGCTACACCTTC
CDR3: CASSQAEGLLWYGYTF
V: TRBV3-1/TRBV3-2
J: TRBJ1-2
size: NA
D: NA

DNA: TGTGCCAGCAGACCTACCGGGACAGGGGGCTCCTACGAGCAGTACTTC
CDR3: CASRPTGTGGSYEQYF
V: TRBV3-1/TRBV3-2
J: TRBJ2-7
size: NA
D: TRBD1

DNA: TGTGCCAGCAGTCAATTGACAGGGGGAGCTTTCTTT
CDR3: CASSQLTGGAFF
V: TRBV6-5
J: TRBJ1-1
size: NA
D: TRBD1

DNA: TGTGCCAGCAGCTTGAATCCAGGGTCGTACACTGAAGCTTTCTTT
CDR3: CASSLNPGSYTEAFF
V: TRBV5-6
J: TRBJ1-1
size: once
D: NA

DNA: TGCGCCAGCAGTCAATCATTCCCGGTCCCCTACGAGCAGTACTTC
CDR3: CASSQSFPVPYEQYF
V: TRBV23-1
J: TRBJ2-7
size: once
D: NA

DNA: TGTGCCAGTAGGGGACTAGCGCCCGACCTCTCCTACGAGCAGTACTTC
CDR3: CASRGLAPDLSYEQYF
V: TRBV19
J: TRBJ2-7
size: NA
D: TRBD2

DNA: TGTGCCAGCAGTGAACGCCGGGGACAGGGAGAGACCCAGTACTTC
CDR3: CASSERRGQGETQYF
V: TRBV6-1
J: TRBJ2-5
size: NA
D: TRBD1

DNA: TGTGCCACCTCCATTACAGGGGCTCAGCCCCAGCATTTT
CDR3: CATSITGAQPQHF
V: TRBV24-1
J: TRBJ1-5
size: NA
D: TRBD1

DNA: TGTGCCAGCAGCGTAGGGGAGATCCCAGACTACGAGCAGTACTTC
CDR3: CASSVGEIPDYEQYF
V: TRBV9
J: TRBJ2-7
size: NA
D: NA

DNA: TGTGCCAGCAGCCCTCTGCGTAGCGGGAGGTCGTATGAGCAGTTCTTC
CDR3: CASSPLRSGRSYEQFF
V: TRBV3-1/TRBV3-2
J: TRBJ2-1
size: NA
D: TRBD2

DNA: TGCGCCAGCAGCCAAGATTCCCCCGGGAACACTGAAGCTTTCTTT
CDR3: CASSQDSPGNTEAFF
V: TRBV4-1
J: TRBJ1-1
size: once
D: NA

DNA: TGCGCCAGCAGCCGAATACTAGCGGCCCCCTACGAGCAGTACTTC
CDR3: CASSRILAAPYEQYF
V: TRBV4-1
J: TRBJ2-7
size: NA
D: TRBD2

DNA: TGTGCCAGCAGTTCCGGTTCTGGGGGCGCAGATACGCAGTATTTT
CDR3: CASSSGSGGADTQYF
V: TRBV6-2/TRBV6-3
J: TRBJ2-3
size: NA
D: NA

DNA: TGTGCCAGCAGCCTTAGGGGGCGGGGTACTAATTCACCCCTCCACTTT
CDR3: CASSLRGRGTNSPLHF
V: TRBV3-1/TRBV3-2
J: TRBJ1-6
size: NA
D: TRBD1

DNA: TGTGCCAGCAACTCCGGGACTAGCGCCAGCGAGCAGTACTTC
CDR3: CASNSGTSASEQYF
V: TRBV21-1
J: TRBJ2-7
size: NA
D: NA

DNA: TGTGCCAGCACCAAAGGACAGGGCTACAATGAGCAGTTCTTC
CDR3: CASTKGQGYNEQFF
V: TRBV2
J: TRBJ2-1
size: NA
D: TRBD1

DNA: TGTGCCAGCAGGGGACAGGCGAGCTCCTACGAGCAGTACTTC
CDR3: CASRGQASSYEQYF
V: TRBV25-1
J: TRBJ2-7
size: NA
D: TRBD1

DNA: TGTGCCAGTCAACAGCGGTTGTTGGTATATTTT
CDR3: CASQQRLLVYF
V: TRBV19
J: TRBJ1-3
size: NA
D: NA

DNA: TGCGCCAGCAGCCAAGACTTGGGCGGGGGAGCTGATACGCAGTATTTT
CDR3: CASSQDLGGGADTQYF
V: TRBV4-3
J: TRBJ2-3
size: NA
D: TRBD2

DNA: TGCGCCAGCAGCCAAGACCCCAGGGCCAGTGGCTACACCTTC
CDR3: CASSQDPRASGYTF
V: TRBV4-3
J: TRBJ1-2
size: NA
D: NA

DNA: TGTGCCAGCTCCCCACCTAGTTCCGGGGAGCTGTTTTTT
CDR3: CASSPPSSGELFF
V: TRBV18
J: TRBJ2-2
size: NA
D: NA

DNA: TGTGCCAGCAGCTTAAATGAGTTCCAAGAGACCCAGTACTTC
CDR3: CASSLNEFQETQYF
V: TRBV7-3
J: TRBJ2-5
size: NA
D: NA

DNA: TGTGCCAGCAGCGGATGGGACAGTGGGCAGCCCCAGCATTTT
CDR3: CASSGWDSGQPQHF
V: TRBV9
J: TRBJ1-5
size: NA
D: TRBD1

DNA: TGTGCCAGCTCACCCACTAGCGGACACTCCTACGAGCAGTACTTC
CDR3: CASSPTSGHSYEQYF
V: TRBV18
J: TRBJ2-7
size: few
D: TRBD2

DNA: TGTGCCAGCAGCACCCGGACTAGCGGTAACTCCTACGAGCAGTACTTC
CDR3: CASSTRTSGNSYEQYF
V: TRBV7-2
J: TRBJ2-7
size: NA
D: TRBD2

DNA: TGCGCCAGCAGCTTGGCGGCTAGCGGTTCCAGCTCCTACGAGCAGTACTTC
CDR3: CASSLAASGSSSYEQYF
V: TRBV5-1
J: TRBJ2-7
size: NA
D: TRBD2

DNA: TGCAGTGCTAGTCTGCTAGCGGGACGTTCGGAGACCCAGTACTTC
CDR3: CSASLLAGRSETQYF
V: TRBV20-1
J: TRBJ2-5
size: NA
D: TRBD2

DNA: TGTGCCAGCAGTCCACTCGGGACAGTAAACTACGAGCAGTACTTC
CDR3: CASSPLGTVNYEQYF
V: TRBV27
J: TRBJ2-7
size: once
D: TRBD1

DNA: TGTGCCAGCAGTTACAGTGCTAGCAGTGATGAGCAGTTCTTC
CDR3: CASSYSASSDEQFF
V: TRBV6-2/TRBV6-3
J: TRBJ2-1
size: NA
D: NA

DNA: TGTGCCATCAGCCAAGGGGCTAGCGGGAGCGCAGATACGCAGTATTTT
CDR3: CAISQGASGSADTQYF
V: TRBV10-3
J: TRBJ2-3
size: few
D: TRBD2

DNA: TGTGCCAGCAGCTCAAGGGGGCAGAGGAATTCACCCCTCCACTTT
CDR3: CASSSRGQRNSPLHF
V: TRBV7-2
J: TRBJ1-6
size: NA
D: TRBD1

DNA: TGTGCCAGCAGCCGAGCAGGACTAGCGGGGACCCCGAGCTCCTACAATGAGCAGTTCTTC
CDR3: CASSRAGLAGTPSSYNEQFF
V: TRBV6-2/TRBV6-3
J: TRBJ2-1
size: NA
D: TRBD2

DNA: TGCGCCAGCAGCCAAGATCCCGGTTACACCGGGGAGCTGTTTTTT
CDR3: CASSQDPGYTGELFF
V: TRBV4-1
J: TRBJ2-2
size: NA
D: NA

DNA: TGTGCCAGCAGGAGAGGACAGGGTAGGGTAATGGAGACCCAGTACTTC
CDR3: CASRRGQGRVMETQYF
V: TRBV28
J: TRBJ2-5
size: NA
D: TRBD1

DNA: TGCGCCAGCAGCTTGGATGCGAAAAGCTCCTACGAGCAGTACTTC
CDR3: CASSLDAKSSYEQYF
V: TRBV5-1
J: TRBJ2-7
size: NA
D: NA

DNA: TGTGCCAGCACTAAACAGGGGGCGGGAGACTATGGCTACACCTTC
CDR3: CASTKQGAGDYGYTF
V: TRBV6-6
J: TRBJ1-2
size: NA
D: TRBD1

DNA: TGTGCCAGCAGCGCCGGGACAATCTACGAGCAGTACTTC
CDR3: CASSAGTIYEQYF
V: TRBV5-6
J: TRBJ2-7
size: once
D: NA

DNA: TGCGCCAGCAGCTTGGCCGGGGGGCCTGAAGCTTTCTTT
CDR3: CASSLAGGPEAFF
V: TRBV5-1
J: TRBJ1-1
size: few
D: NA

DNA: TGCGCCAGCAGCCTGACAGGGGCGGGTTCACCCCTCCACTTT
CDR3: CASSLTGAGSPLHF
V: TRBV4-1
J: TRBJ1-6
size: NA
D: TRBD1

DNA: TGTGCCAGCAGCCAAACGACAGGCCCAAGTCCCTCCTACGAGCAGTACTTC
CDR3: CASSQTTGPSPSYEQYF
V: TRBV11-2
J: TRBJ2-7
size: NA
D: NA

DNA: TGTGCCAGCAGTTACTCCAGGGGAGGGCACTACGAGCAGTACTTC
CDR3: CASSYSRGGHYEQYF
V: TRBV6-5
J: TRBJ2-7
size: NA
D: NA

DNA: TGTGCCAGTAGTACCCCGGACAGGCTCTGGGGCTACACCTTC
CDR3: CASSTPDRLWGYTF
V: TRBV19
J: TRBJ1-2
size: NA
D: TRBD1

DNA: TGTGCCAGCAGCCCCGGGACAGGGGGCATGTACGAGCAGTACTTC
CDR3: CASSPGTGGMYEQYF
V: TRBV7-3
J: TRBJ2-7
size: few
D: TRBD1

DNA: TGTGCTAGTGGTTTTGGGACAGGGACACCCAACGAGCAGTACTTC
CDR3: CASGFGTGTPNEQYF
V: TRBV12-5
J: TRBJ2-7
size: NA
D: TRBD1

DNA: TGTGCCAGCAGCTCGTTCCCCCAGGGGGTAGAAGAAAAACTGTTTTTT
CDR3: CASSSFPQGVEEKLFF
V: TRBV7-8
J: TRBJ1-4
size: NA
D: TRBD1

DNA: TGTGCCAGCAGGAAAGACAGTATTTTGGTCCAAGAGACCCAGTACTTC
CDR3: CASRKDSILVQETQYF
V: TRBV21-1
J: TRBJ2-5
size: NA
D: NA

DNA: TGTGCCAGCAGCACAGCAGGGGGCCCGAACACCGGGGAGCTGTTTTTT
CDR3: CASSTAGGPNTGELFF
V: TRBV9
J: TRBJ2-2
size: NA
D: TRBD1

DNA: TGTGCCAGTAGTATCGAGGGGACAGCCTCCTACGAGCAGTACTTC
CDR3: CASSIEGTASYEQYF
V: TRBV19
J: TRBJ2-7
size: NA
D: TRBD1

DNA: TGTGCCAGCAGCGCGGGACTAGCGGGAGTAGAGACCCAGTACTTC
CDR3: CASSAGLAGVETQYF
V: TRBV9
J: TRBJ2-5
size: NA
D: TRBD2

DNA: TGTGCCAGCAGATACAGGGCCTACCAAGAGACCCAGTACTTC
CDR3: CASRYRAYQETQYF
V: TRBV27
J: TRBJ2-5
size: once
D: NA